This T cell receptor beta chain is from a study of blood T cell repertoires in COVID-19. In the study overall: The origin of the acute and convalescent COVID-19 samples was the United States, Italy and Spain. Sample material is recorded as cDNA or gDNA derived from T cells, B-cell-depleted T cells, or PBMCs.

In the authors' methods: Reference gene primers were amplified, and this amplification served to estimate nucleated cell counts. The repertoire was sequenced with immunoSEQ multiplex PCR; TCRdb's copy has only in-frame clones and lacks some. V and J calls and clone size are copied from that table; D and trimming were computed from the DNA. The sample consists of 150,000 to 200,000 clones, around nine tenths of them appearing once. CDR3 size: 15 residues. The germline V gene encodes CDR1 LNHDA and CDR2 SQIVND (reference sequence). After removal of 5 bases from V and 1 base from J, the junction contained 7 bases not matched to a gene.

The origin of this receptor is a man between 18 and 35 years old with active or convalescent COVID-19. This rearrangement joins TRBV19 to TRBJ1-1; 7 bases match TRBD1. Source material: peripheral blood. The chain's CDR3 is CASSPLDRTNTEAFF. As DNA, the CDR3 is TGTGCCAGTAGTCCGTTGGACAGGACGAACACTGAAGCTTTCTTT.